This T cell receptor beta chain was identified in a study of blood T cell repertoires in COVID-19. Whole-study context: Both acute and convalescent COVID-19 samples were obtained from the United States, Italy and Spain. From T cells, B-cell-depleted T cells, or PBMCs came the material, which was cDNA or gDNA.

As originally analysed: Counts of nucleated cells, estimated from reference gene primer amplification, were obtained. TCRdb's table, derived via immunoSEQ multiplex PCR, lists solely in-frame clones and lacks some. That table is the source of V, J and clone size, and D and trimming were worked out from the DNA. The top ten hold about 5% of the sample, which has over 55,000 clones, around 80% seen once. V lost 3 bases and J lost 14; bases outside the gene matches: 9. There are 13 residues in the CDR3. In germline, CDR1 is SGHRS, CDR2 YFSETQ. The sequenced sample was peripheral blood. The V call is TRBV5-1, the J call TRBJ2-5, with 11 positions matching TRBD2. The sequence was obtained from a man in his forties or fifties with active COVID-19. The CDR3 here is CASSSTSGGRHYF. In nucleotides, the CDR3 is TGCGCCAGCAGCTCTACTAGCGGGGGTCGCCACTACTTC.